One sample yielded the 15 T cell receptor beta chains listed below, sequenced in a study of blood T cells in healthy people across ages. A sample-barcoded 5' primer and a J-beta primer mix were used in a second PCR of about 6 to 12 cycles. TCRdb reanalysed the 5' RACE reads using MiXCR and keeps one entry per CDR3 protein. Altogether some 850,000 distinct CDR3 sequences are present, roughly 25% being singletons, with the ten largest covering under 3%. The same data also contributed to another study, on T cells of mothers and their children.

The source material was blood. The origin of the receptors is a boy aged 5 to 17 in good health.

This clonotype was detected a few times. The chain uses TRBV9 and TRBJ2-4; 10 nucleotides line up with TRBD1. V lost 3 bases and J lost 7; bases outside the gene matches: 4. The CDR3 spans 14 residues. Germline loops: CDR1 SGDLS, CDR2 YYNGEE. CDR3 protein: CASSAPGQGNIQYF. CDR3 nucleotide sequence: TGTGCCAGCAGCGCCCCGGGACAGGGGAACATTCAGTACTTC.

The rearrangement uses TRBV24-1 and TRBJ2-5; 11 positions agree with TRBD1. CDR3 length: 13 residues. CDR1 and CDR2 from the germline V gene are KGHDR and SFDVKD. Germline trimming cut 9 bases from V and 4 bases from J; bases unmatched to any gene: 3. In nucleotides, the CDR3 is TGTGCCACCGGGGACAGGGGGGCAGAGACCCAGTACTTC. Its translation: CATGDRGAETQYF.

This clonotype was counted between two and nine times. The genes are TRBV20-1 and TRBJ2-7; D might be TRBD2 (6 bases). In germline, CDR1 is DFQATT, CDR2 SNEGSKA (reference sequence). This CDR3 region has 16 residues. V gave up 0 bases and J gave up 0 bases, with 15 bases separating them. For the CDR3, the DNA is TGCAGTGCTAGAGAGGGAGGATGGGGGAGCTCCTACGAGCAGTACTTC. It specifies CSAREGGWGSSYEQYF.

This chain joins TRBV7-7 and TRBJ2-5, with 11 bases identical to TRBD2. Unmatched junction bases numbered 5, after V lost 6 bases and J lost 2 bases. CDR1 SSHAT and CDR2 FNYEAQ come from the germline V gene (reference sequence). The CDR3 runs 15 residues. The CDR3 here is CASRSLAGVQETQYF. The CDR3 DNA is TGTGCCAGCAGGTCACTAGCGGGGGTACAAGAGACCCAGTACTTC.

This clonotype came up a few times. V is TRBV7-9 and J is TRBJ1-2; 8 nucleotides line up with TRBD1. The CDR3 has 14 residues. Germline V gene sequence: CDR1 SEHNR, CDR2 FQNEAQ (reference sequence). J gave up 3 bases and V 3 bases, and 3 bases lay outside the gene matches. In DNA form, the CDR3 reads TGTGCCAGCAGCTTGACAGGGGAGGACTATGGCTACACCTTC. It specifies CASSLTGEDYGYTF.

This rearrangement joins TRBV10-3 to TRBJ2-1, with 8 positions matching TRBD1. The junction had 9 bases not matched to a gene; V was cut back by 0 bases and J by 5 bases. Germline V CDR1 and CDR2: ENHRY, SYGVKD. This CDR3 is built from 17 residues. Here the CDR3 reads CAISESSGQGLNNEQFF. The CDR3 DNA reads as TGTGCCATCAGTGAGTCTTCAGGACAGGGTCTAAACAATGAGCAGTTCTTC.

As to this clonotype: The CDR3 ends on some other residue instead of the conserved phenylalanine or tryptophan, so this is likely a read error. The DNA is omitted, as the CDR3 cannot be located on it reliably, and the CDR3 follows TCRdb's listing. The CDR3 is CSASPIVG. The chain joins TRBV20-1 to TRBJ2-7; the table's D gene call, TRBD1, was not cross checked with the DNA. In germline, CDR1 is DFQATT, CDR2 SNEGSKA (reference sequence). From its first to its last residue, the CDR3 has 8 amino acids.

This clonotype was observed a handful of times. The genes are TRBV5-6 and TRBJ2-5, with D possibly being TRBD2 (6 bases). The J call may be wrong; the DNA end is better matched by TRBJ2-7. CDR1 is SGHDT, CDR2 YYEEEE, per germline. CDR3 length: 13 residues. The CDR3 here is CASSLRGGTEQYF. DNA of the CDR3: TGTGCCAGCAGCTTGAGGGGCGGGACCGAGCAGTACTTC.

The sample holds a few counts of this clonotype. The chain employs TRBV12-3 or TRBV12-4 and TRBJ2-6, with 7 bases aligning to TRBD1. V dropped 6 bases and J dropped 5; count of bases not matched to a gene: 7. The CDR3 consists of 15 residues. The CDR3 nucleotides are TGTGCCAGCAGCCACAGGGGAGTAAGGGCCAACGTCCTGACTTTC. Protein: CASSHRGVRANVLTF.

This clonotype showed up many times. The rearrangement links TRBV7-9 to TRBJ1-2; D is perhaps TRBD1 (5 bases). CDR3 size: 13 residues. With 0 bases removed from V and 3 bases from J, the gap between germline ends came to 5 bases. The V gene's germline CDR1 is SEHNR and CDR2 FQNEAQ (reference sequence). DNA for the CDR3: TGTGCCAGCAGCTTAGCCAGGGACTATGGCTACACCTTC. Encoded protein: CASSLARDYGYTF.

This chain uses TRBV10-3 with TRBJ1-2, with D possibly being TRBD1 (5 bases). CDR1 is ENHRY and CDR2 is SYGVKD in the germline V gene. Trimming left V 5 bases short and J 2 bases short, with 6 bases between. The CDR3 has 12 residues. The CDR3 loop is CAISRQNYGYTF. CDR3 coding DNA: TGTGCCATCAGTCGACAGAACTATGGCTACACCTTC.

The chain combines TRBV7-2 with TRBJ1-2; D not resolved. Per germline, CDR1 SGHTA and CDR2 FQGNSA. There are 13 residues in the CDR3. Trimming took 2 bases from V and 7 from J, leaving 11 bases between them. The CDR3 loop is CASSLKPKGGYTF. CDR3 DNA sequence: TGTGCCAGCAGCTTAAAACCGAAGGGTGGCTACACCTTC.

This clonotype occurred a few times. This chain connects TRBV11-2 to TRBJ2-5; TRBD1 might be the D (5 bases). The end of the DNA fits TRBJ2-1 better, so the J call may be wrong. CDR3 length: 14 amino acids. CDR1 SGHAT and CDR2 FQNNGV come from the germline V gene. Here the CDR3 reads CASSSEGDGAEQFF. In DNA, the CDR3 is TGTGCCAGCAGCTCGGAAGGGGATGGGGCTGAGCAGTTCTTC.

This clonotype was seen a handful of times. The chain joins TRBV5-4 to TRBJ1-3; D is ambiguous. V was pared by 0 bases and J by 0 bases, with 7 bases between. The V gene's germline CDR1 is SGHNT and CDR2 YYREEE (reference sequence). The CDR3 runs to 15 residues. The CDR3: CASSLDRYSGNTIYF. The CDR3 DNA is TGTGCCAGCAGCTTGGACCGATACTCTGGAAACACCATATATTTT.

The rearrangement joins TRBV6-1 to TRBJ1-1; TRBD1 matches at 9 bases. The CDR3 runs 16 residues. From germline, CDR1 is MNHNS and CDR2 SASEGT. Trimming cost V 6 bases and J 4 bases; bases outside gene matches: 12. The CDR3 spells CASSRNLQGAGTEAFF. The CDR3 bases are TGTGCCAGCAGCCGAAACCTACAGGGGGCCGGCACTGAAGCTTTCTTT.